The clone carrying this T cell receptor beta chain showed up just a few times. Its specificity is unknown. The data are from a study of CD8 T cells in ankylosing spondylitis. Study results and limitations: A TCR beta motif made of fewer than 10 highly homologous variants seemed typical of ankylosing spondylitis blood.

TCRdb fed the 5' RACE reads into MiXCR, producing one record per CDR3 protein. The sample records about 800,000 distinct CDR3 sequences, about 12% being singletons. The germline V gene encodes CDR1 SGDLS and CDR2 YYNGEE. Trimming pared 2 bases from V and 3 bases from J, leaving 10 bases between. The CDR3 sequence is 14 residues long. The sequencing input was blood, either unsorted or a sorted T cell fraction (not recorded which). This clonotype was sampled from a male donor with ankylosing spondylitis. This chain uses TRBV9 with TRBJ2-3; D gene ambiguous. The CDR3 DNA sequence: TGTGCCAGCAGCGTCACCCCTGAAACAGATACGCAGTATTTT. This codes for CASSVTPETDTQYF.